A single T cell receptor (beta chain) is shown here with its context. Its antigen is still unknown. PCR amplification relied on 60 Vbeta primers (plus 13 Jbeta primers). Original processing methods: Approximately 11 million of some 80 million unique TCR beta chains were shared, per a later count. The method was immunoSEQ multiplex PCR; TCRdb's version includes in-frame clones alone and lacks a portion of them. V and J calls and clone size are copied from that table; D and trimming were computed from the DNA. The sample table sets out under 65,000 clones. The sample is drawn from a study of cytomegalovirus exposure and HLA in healthy donors. General study findings and limits: Sequencing depth roughly uniform across donors was assumed in presence/absence analyses. Links to common viral pathogens appeared, in a later analysis, for several of the most significant clusters. On later analysis, the bulk of CMV-associated TCR beta chains appeared to be HLA-restricted.

V gave up 4 bases and J gave up 6 bases; unmatched junction bases: 10. This CDR3 region has 16 residues. Germline assignment: CDR1 PRHDT and CDR2 FYEKMQ (reference sequence). The sequence came from a woman under 40 in good health and CMV-seropositive. The chain has TRBV13 and TRBJ2-2, with TRBD1 identical over 8 bases. Specimen: PBMCs. DNA for the CDR3: TGTGCCAGCAGCTCCTCGGACAGGGCGGCGCCCGGGGAGCTGTTTTTT. Its protein product is CASSSSDRAAPGELFF.